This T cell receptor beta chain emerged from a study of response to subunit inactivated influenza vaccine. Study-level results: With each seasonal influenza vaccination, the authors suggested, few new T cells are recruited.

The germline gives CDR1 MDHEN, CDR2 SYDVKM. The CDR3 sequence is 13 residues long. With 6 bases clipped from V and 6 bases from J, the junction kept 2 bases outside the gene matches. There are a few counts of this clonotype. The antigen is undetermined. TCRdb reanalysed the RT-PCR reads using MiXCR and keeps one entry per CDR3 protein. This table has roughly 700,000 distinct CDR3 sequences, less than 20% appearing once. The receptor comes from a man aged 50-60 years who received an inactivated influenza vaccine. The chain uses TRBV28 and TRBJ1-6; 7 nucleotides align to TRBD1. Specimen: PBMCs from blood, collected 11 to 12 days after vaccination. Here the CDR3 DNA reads TGTGCCAGCAGCGGGACAGCTAATTCACCCCTCCACTTT. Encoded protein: CASSGTANSPLHF.